This passage covers 2 T cell receptor beta chains from one sample sequenced in a study of identical twins. Each CDR3 protein gets one entry after TCRdb re-called the 5' RACE reads with MiXCR. The table shows 520,000 or so distinct CDR3 sequences, with less than 25% occurring only once. These records were also assigned to another study, of T cells expressing NK-cell markers.

The source material was CD4+ T cells sorted from blood. These receptors were obtained from a woman aged 18-30 years in good health.

The chain has TRBV7-6 and TRBJ2-2; TRBD1 is a possible D gene (5 bases). With 3 bases removed from V and 7 bases from J, the gap between germline ends came to 9 bases. CDR1 is SGHVS and CDR2 is FNYEAQ in the germline V gene. The CDR3 is 13 residues long. The CDR3 sequence is CASSFQGFGELFF. CDR3 in DNA: TGTGCCAGCAGCTTTCAGGGTTTCGGGGAGCTGTTTTTT.

This clonotype has only one observation. The chain carries TRBV7-8 and TRBJ2-3; no clear D. Trimming removed 1 base at V and 5 bases at J, with 10 bases between. Germline values: CDR1 SGHVS, CDR2 FQNEAQ. The CDR3 is 14 amino acids. The CDR3 region has the DNA TGTGCCAGCAGCTTAGGAGCTTATGGAGATACGCAGTATTTT. Its translation is CASSLGAYGDTQYF.